Following are 29 T cell receptor beta chains from one sample sequenced in a study of blood T cell repertoires in COVID-19. Data came from immunoSEQ multiplex PCR; TCRdb stores just in-frame clones and leaves some out. The sample yields around 300,000 clones, approximately 80% seen once. The specimen sequenced was peripheral blood. These receptors were collected from a woman between 45 and 65 years old with active or convalescent COVID-19.

The gene calls are TRBV5-1 and TRBJ1-1, with TRBD1 identical over 7 bases. In germline, CDR1 is SGHRS, CDR2 YFSETQ. The ends lost 4 bases at V and 6 bases at J; junction bases unmatched: 6. The CDR3 length is 13 residues. The CDR3 sequence: CASSPTGSPEAFF. CDR3 nucleotides: TGCGCCAGCAGCCCGACAGGGTCCCCTGAAGCTTTCTTT. The full variable domain, its missing parts supplied by reference TRBV5-1 and TRBJ1-1, is KAGVTQTPRYLIKTRGQQVTLSCSPISGHRSVSWYQQTPGQGLQFLFEYFSETQRNKGNFPGRFSGRQFSNSRSEMNVSTLELGDSALYLCASSPTGSPEAFFGQGTRLTVV.

This chain links TRBV18 with TRBJ1-4, with D perhaps matching TRBD1 (6 bases). V was clipped by 3 bases and J by 2 bases, with 10 bases between them. Germline CDR1 and CDR2: KGHSH and LQKENI. The CDR3 consists of 15 residues. The CDR3 is CASSPTGSTNEKLFF. CDR3 in DNA: TGTGCCAGCTCACCCACAGGGTCTACTAATGAAAAACTGTTTTTT.

The chain is built from TRBV5-1 and TRBJ1-6; 7 positions agree with TRBD1. Unmatched junction bases numbered 7, after V lost 4 bases and J lost 6 bases. Germline V gives CDR1 SGHRS, CDR2 YFSETQ. The CDR3 is 15 residues long. The CDR3, as DNA: TGCGCCAGCAGCGCCGGGACAGCTACTAATTCACCCCTCCACTTT. Translation gives CASSAGTATNSPLHF.

In this sample, this clone turned up a few times. The gene calls are TRBV19 and TRBJ1-6; D is ambiguous. CDR1 and CDR2 from the germline V gene are LNHDA and SQIVND (reference sequence). Trimming removed 4 bases from V and 8 bases from J, with 12 bases in between. The CDR3 consists of 14 residues. The CDR3 DNA reads TGTGCCAGTAGTAAGGATGTACGGGATTCACCCCTCCACTTT. This codes for CASSKDVRDSPLHF. Supplemented by reference TRBV19 and TRBJ1-6, the full variable domain reads DGGITQSPKYLFRKEGQNVTLSCEQNLNHDAMYWYRQDPGQGLRLIYYSQIVNDFQKGDIAEGYSVSREKKESFPLTVTSAQKNPTAFYLCASSKDVRDSPLHFGNGTRLTVT.

This chain connects TRBV7-9 to TRBJ1-1, with D perhaps matching TRBD1 (6 bases). Per germline, CDR1 SEHNR and CDR2 FQNEAQ (reference sequence). This CDR3 comprises 14 residues. V gave up 7 bases and J gave up 5 bases, with 17 bases separating them. CDR3 coding DNA: TGTGCCAGCACCCGCCGAGGGGGTCGTACTGAAGCTTTCTTT. Its protein is CASTRRGGRTEAFF.

The gene calls are TRBV5-1 and TRBJ1-6; D uncertain. Between the trimmed V and J ends, which lost 4 bases and 4 bases, there was a span of 6 bases. Germline V gene sequence: CDR1 SGHRS, CDR2 YFSETQ. This CDR3 has 13 residues. The CDR3 DNA is TGCGCCAGCAGCCGGGAATATAATTCACCCCTCCACTTT. It is translated as CASSREYNSPLHF.

A single count supports this clone. The rearrangement joins TRBV7-3 to TRBJ2-5, with D possibly being TRBD2 (6 bases). The CDR3 spans 15 residues. The V end lost 5 bases, the J end lost 1 base, and 14 bases lay between the germline ends. Germline CDR1 reads SGHTA; CDR2 reads FQGTGA. The CDR3 sequence: CASSPDPGSQETQYF. The DNA for the CDR3 is TGTGCCAGCAGCCCGGACCCCGGGAGCCAAGAGACCCAGTACTTC.

The genes are TRBV7-9 and TRBJ1-1, with 9 bases lining up with TRBD1. The CDR3 is 14 residues long. The germline gives CDR1 SEHNR, CDR2 FQNEAQ (reference sequence). V shed 1 base, J shed 7 bases, and the junction held 4 bases outside the gene matches. The CDR3 loop reads CASSLVVDRGEAFF. In nucleotides, the CDR3 is TGTGCCAGCAGCTTAGTGGTGGACAGGGGTGAAGCTTTCTTT.

This clone was detected only a few times. This chain connects TRBV9 to TRBJ2-1; unclear D gene. Germline CDR1 is SGDLS and CDR2 is YYNGEE. The CDR3 totals 13 residues. Trimming stripped 1 base from V and 8 bases from J, with 10 bases between. DNA for the CDR3: TGTGCCAGCAGCGTACATCAGTACGATGAGCAGTTCTTC. Translating gives CASSVHQYDEQFF.

The gene calls are TRBV3-1 (or the pseudogene TRBV3-2) and TRBJ2-7, with D hard to call. Germline CDR1 and CDR2: LGHDT and YNNKEL (reference sequence). This CDR3 spans 11 amino acids. The V end was cut by 3 bases, the J end by 6 bases, with 6 bases between. CDR3 nucleotides: TGTGCCAGCAGCCACCCCGGCGAGCAGTACTTC. It encodes CASSHPGEQYF.

The CDR3 DNA is TGTGCCAGCAGCGTAGGCCCGGGAGACGACACCGGGGAGCTGTTTTTT. Its translation: CASSVGPGDDTGELFF. V usage is TRBV9 and J usage is TRBJ2-2; a weak D match, TRBD2 (6 bases). This CDR3 comprises 16 residues. Germline V gene lookup returns CDR1 SGDLS and CDR2 YYNGEE. Trimming left V 0 bases short and J 3 bases short, with 12 bases between.

The gene calls are TRBV27 and TRBJ1-6; D is uncertain. The germline V and J ends were trimmed by 4 bases and 5 bases, with 9 bases remaining between them. CDR1 and CDR2 from the germline V gene are MNHEY and SMNVEV (reference sequence). The CDR3 is 14 amino acids. DNA of the CDR3: TGTGCCAGCAGTTCGCAGGCTAATAATTCACCCCTCCACTTT. This codes for CASSSQANNSPLHF.

The chain uses TRBV28 and TRBJ1-3; 12 bases fit TRBD1. V lost 4 bases and J lost 7; bases outside the gene matches: 5. This CDR3 has 15 residues. Germline CDR1 and CDR2: MDHEN and SYDVKM. The CDR3 DNA reads as TGTGCCAGCAGTTCCGAGGGACAGGGGGCGAACACCATATATTTT. Protein sequence: CASSSEGQGANTIYF. Together with reference TRBV28 and TRBJ1-3, the CDR3 gives the full variable domain: DVKVTQSSRYLVKRTGEKVFLECVQDMDHENMFWYRQDPGLGLRLIYFSYDVKMKEKGDIPEGYSVSREKKERFSLILESASTNQTSMYLCASSSEGQGANTIYFGEGSWLTVV.

The chain recombines TRBV19 with TRBJ1-3; a weak D match, TRBD1 (6 bases). CDR1 and CDR2 (germline): LNHDA, SQIVND (reference sequence). This CDR3 has 15 residues. Trimming took off 3 bases at V and 2 bases at J, with 11 bases between the two ends. The CDR3: CASSIFPGAGNTIYF. CDR3 sequence (DNA): TGTGCCAGTAGTATTTTTCCAGGGGCTGGAAACACCATATATTTT.

Here the CDR3 DNA reads TGTGCCTGCTCAGGACAGGGGGAGACCCAGTACTTC. As protein: CACSGQGETQYF. This chain uses TRBV30 with TRBJ2-5; 9 bases are shared with TRBD1. The CDR3 consists of 12 residues. From germline, CDR1 is GTSNPN and CDR2 SVGIG (reference sequence). The J segment lost 5 bases and the V segment lost 6 bases, leaving 4 bases of the junction unmatched.

The gene calls are TRBV19 and TRBJ2-3; 8 nucleotides match TRBD1. Germline values: CDR1 LNHDA, CDR2 SQIVND (reference sequence). The trim removed 5 bases at V and 3 bases at J, leaving 10 bases unmatched. The length of the CDR3 is 16 residues. The DNA of the CDR3 is TGTGCCAGTAGTTTAGGGGGGAGACAGGGGACAGATACGCAGTATTTT. Translating gives CASSLGGRQGTDTQYF. The full variable domain, in which reference TRBV19 and TRBJ2-3 provide the parts outside the CDR3, is DGGITQSPKYLFRKEGQNVTLSCEQNLNHDAMYWYRQDPGQGLRLIYYSQIVNDFQKGDIAEGYSVSREKKESFPLTVTSAQKNPTAFYLCASSLGGRQGTDTQYFGPGTRLTVL.

The chain couples TRBV6-1 to TRBJ2-7, with D unresolved. Trimming removed 3 bases from V and 6 bases from J, with 18 bases in between. Germline V gene lookup returns CDR1 MNHNS and CDR2 SASEGT. The CDR3 is 15 amino acids. CDR3 amino acids: CASSERGYKRVEQYF. CDR3 sequence (DNA): TGTGCCAGCAGTGAGCGTGGCTATAAACGGGTCGAGCAGTACTTC.

CDR3 region: CASSMERDSRTGELFF. CDR3 bases: TGTGCCAGTAGTATGGAGCGGGATAGTCGAACCGGGGAGCTGTTTTTT. This chain uses TRBV19 with TRBJ2-2; TRBD2 matches 7 bases. V lost 3 bases, J lost 5 bases, and 9 bases stayed unmatched. There are 16 residues in the CDR3. Germline loops: CDR1 LNHDA, CDR2 SQIVND (reference sequence). The full variable domain, in which reference TRBV19 and TRBJ2-2 provide the parts outside the CDR3, is DGGITQSPKYLFRKEGQNVTLSCEQNLNHDAMYWYRQDPGQGLRLIYYSQIVNDFQKGDIAEGYSVSREKKESFPLTVTSAQKNPTAFYLCASSMERDSRTGELFFGEGSRLTVL.

This clone was detected only once. The V gene is TRBV29-1, the J gene TRBJ2-2; tentatively, D is TRBD2 (7 bases). CDR3 size: 15 residues. Germline V CDR1 and CDR2: SQVTM, ANQGSEA. V was trimmed by 3 bases and J by 3 bases, leaving 14 bases between them. The CDR3 region is CSVEGGQGYTGELFF. For the CDR3, the DNA is TGCAGCGTTGAGGGGGGGCAGGGCTACACCGGGGAGCTGTTTTTT.

The chain uses TRBV14 and TRBJ2-1; 7 nucleotides agree with TRBD1. V dropped 6 bases and J dropped 3; count of bases not matched to a gene: 5. Germline V CDR1 and CDR2: SGHDN, FVKESK. The CDR3 is made up of 14 amino acids. The DNA for the CDR3 is TGTGCCAGCAGTCTAGGGGGCGGCTACAATGAGCAGTTCTTC. Translation: CASSLGGGYNEQFF.

The chain recombines TRBV7-9 with TRBJ2-3; D possibly corresponds to TRBD2 (5 bases). The CDR3 runs to 16 residues. Trimming shortened V by 5 bases and J by 2 bases, and 17 bases separated the two germline ends. The germline gives CDR1 SEHNR, CDR2 FQNEAQ (reference sequence). CDR3 amino acids: CASSHDLAGPTDTQYF. For the CDR3, the DNA is TGTGCCAGCAGCCACGACCTGGCGGGCCCCACAGATACGCAGTATTTT.

The J gene is TRBJ1-2, the V gene TRBV5-4; TRBD1 agrees at 10 bases. After removal of 7 bases from V and 7 bases from J, the junction contained 7 bases not matched to a gene. CDR3 length equals 13 residues. Germline assignment: CDR1 SGHNT and CDR2 YYREEE (reference sequence). The CDR3 reads CASSRTGGFGYTF. CDR3 bases: TGTGCCAGCTCAAGGACAGGGGGTTTTGGCTACACCTTC.

The sample holds a few counts of this clone. The rearrangement joins TRBV5-1 to TRBJ2-7; tentatively, D is TRBD1 (6 bases). V was trimmed by 3 bases and J by 1 base, leaving 11 bases between them. Germline V gene data show CDR1 as SGHRS and CDR2 as YFSETQ. The CDR3 contains 14 residues. The CDR3 region is CASSSRDTSYEQYF. The CDR3, as DNA: TGCGCCAGCAGCTCCCGGGACACTTCCTACGAGCAGTACTTC.

The chain couples TRBV7-8 to TRBJ1-2, with TRBD1 as a possible D gene (6 bases). This CDR3 region has 15 residues. V shed 5 bases and J shed 2 bases, with 15 bases lying between them. Looked up from germline, CDR1 is SGHVS and CDR2 is FQNEAQ. Written as DNA, the CDR3 is TGTGCCAGCAGCCGAGAAGGGGGGGGAAACTATGGCTACACCTTC. Translated, it gives CASSREGGGNYGYTF.

The chain carries TRBV6-1 and TRBJ2-1; 8 nucleotides align to TRBD2. Germline assignment: CDR1 MNHNS and CDR2 SASEGT. This CDR3 contains 16 residues. The V gene end was trimmed by 3 bases and the J gene end by 3 bases; junction bases not matched to a gene: 7. The DNA for the CDR3 is TGTGCCAGCAGTGAGGGGCTAGCGGGTTACTACAATGAGCAGTTCTTC. Translating gives CASSEGLAGYYNEQFF.

Concerning this clone itself: This same CDR3 is encoded by further DNA sequences in the sample. This rearrangement joins TRBV18 to TRBJ2-7; 10 nucleotides align to TRBD1. After removal of 3 bases from V and 2 bases from J, the junction contained 1 base not matched to a gene. Germline V lookup: CDR1 KGHSH, CDR2 LQKENI. This CDR3 contains 14 residues. The CDR3, as DNA: TGTGCCAGCTCACCGGGACAGGGGCCCTACGAGCAGTACTTC. This encodes CASSPGQGPYEQYF. Full variable domain (rest looked up from reference TRBV18 and TRBJ2-7): NAGVMQNPRHLVRRRGQEARLRCSPMKGHSHVYWYRQLPEEGLKFMVYLQKENIIDESGMPKERFSAEFPKEGPSILRIQQVVRGDSAAYFCASSPGQGPYEQYFGPGTRLTVT.

V usage is TRBV3-1 (or the pseudogene TRBV3-2) and J usage is TRBJ2-3; TRBD2 agrees at 9 bases. The V and J ends lost 2 bases and 2 bases, in that order; junction bases with no gene match: 14. Germline lookup yields CDR1 LGHDT and CDR2 YNNKEL (reference sequence). CDR3 length: 19 amino acids. The CDR3 spells CASSQLVRGRAPITDTQYF. The CDR3 coding sequence is TGTGCCAGCAGCCAACTCGTCCGCGGGAGGGCCCCTATCACAGATACGCAGTATTTT.

The chain combines TRBV9 with TRBJ2-1; 7 bases are a match to TRBD1. Germline CDR1 reads SGDLS; CDR2 reads YYNGEE. CDR3 size: 14 residues. V was clipped by 4 bases and J by 5 bases; unmatched bases: 6. For the CDR3, the DNA is TGTGCCAGCAGCACTGGGACAGCCCACAATGAGCAGTTCTTC. This encodes CASSTGTAHNEQFF. The full variable domain, completed using reference TRBV9 and TRBJ2-1, is DSGVTQTPKHLITATGQRVTLRCSPRSGDLSVYWYQQSLDQGLQFLIQYYNGEERAKGNILERFSAQQFPDLHSELNLSSLELGDSALYFCASSTGTAHNEQFFGPGTRLTVL.

The chain is built from TRBV5-1 and TRBJ1-2; a possible D gene is TRBD1 (5 bases). In germline, CDR1 is SGHRS, CDR2 YFSETQ. The CDR3 runs to 13 residues. The germline V and J ends were trimmed by 1 base and 8 bases, with 12 bases remaining between them. This chain's CDR3 is CASSLRDLGGYTF. Written as DNA, the CDR3 is TGCGCCAGCAGCTTGAGGGACTTGGGGGGCTACACCTTC.